Presented here are 18 T cell receptor beta chains from one specimen sequenced in a study of blood T cell repertoires in COVID-19. Here immunoSEQ multiplex PCR was the method, and the copy in TCRdb shows in-frame clones only, minus some. Among some 150,000 clones listed, about nine tenths were seen once. Material for sequencing was peripheral blood. These receptors all come from a woman in her sixties with active or convalescent COVID-19.

CDR3 sequence: CAIGQDSMNTEAFF. Here the CDR3 DNA reads TGTGCCATCGGACAGGACTCAATGAACACTGAAGCTTTCTTT. This chain connects TRBV10-3 to TRBJ1-1, with TRBD1 matching 7 bases. The germline V gene has CDR1 ENHRY and CDR2 SYGVKD. The CDR3 sequence is 14 residues long. Trimming at V came to 8 bases and at J to 0 bases, leaving 6 bases not matched to a gene.

Only one count was recorded for this clone. The CDR3, as DNA: TGTGCCAGCAGCTTTAGGGACAGGGATTATGGCTACACCTTC. It is translated as CASSFRDRDYGYTF. The V gene is TRBV13, the J gene TRBJ1-2; 9 nucleotides align to TRBD1. CDR3 length: 14 amino acids. J gave up 5 bases and V 3 bases, and 4 bases lay outside the gene matches. Germline assignment: CDR1 PRHDT and CDR2 FYEKMQ (reference sequence). Variable domain in full (rest from reference TRBV13 and TRBJ1-2): AAGVIQSPRHLIKEKRETATLKCYPIPRHDTVYWYQQGPGQDPQFLISFYEKMQSDKGSIPDRFSAQQFSDYHSELNMSSLELGDSALYFCASSFRDRDYGYTFGSGTRLTVV.

The CDR3 reads CASSLASTGEQYF. The CDR3 bases are TGCGCCAGCAGCTTGGCCTCCACGGGGGAGCAGTACTTC. The chain uses TRBV5-1 and TRBJ2-7, with TRBD2 as a possible D gene (5 bases). Germline CDR1 SGHRS, CDR2 YFSETQ. The CDR3 is made up of 13 amino acids. The V gene lost 0 bases and the J gene lost 7 bases, with 11 bases spanning the gap.

The chain links TRBV7-2 to TRBJ1-2; 7 bases agree with TRBD1. Per the germline V gene, CDR1 is SGHTA and CDR2 is FQGNSA. V gave up 5 bases and J gave up 7 bases; unmatched junction bases: 16. The CDR3 sequence is 16 residues long. The CDR3 bases are TGTGCCAGCAGCCCCCCCGGTTCCGGGACAGCCCGTGGCTACACCTTC. Translated: CASSPPGSGTARGYTF.

In its sample, this clone was seen once. The rearrangement links TRBV7-8 to TRBJ2-2; 9 bases fit TRBD2. Germline loops: CDR1 SGHVS, CDR2 FQNEAQ. The CDR3 covers 16 residues. With 0 bases clipped from V and 3 bases from J, the junction kept 2 bases outside the gene matches. CDR3 amino acids: CASSLAQRGDTGELFF. For the CDR3, the DNA is TGTGCCAGCAGCTTAGCCCAGCGGGGGGACACCGGGGAGCTGTTTTTT. Using reference TRBV7-8 and TRBJ2-2 for the parts outside the CDR3, the full variable domain is GAGVSQSPRYKVAKRGQDVALRCDPISGHVSLFWYQQALGQGPEFLTYFQNEAQLDKSGLPSDRFFAERPEGSVSTLKIQRTQQEDSAVYLCASSLAQRGDTGELFFGEGSRLTVL.

Worth noting for this clone: Additional DNA sequences in this sample encode the identical CDR3. This chain joins TRBV11-2 and TRBJ2-7; 7 bases line up with TRBD1. The germline CDR1 and CDR2 sequences are SGHAT and FQNNGV. Trimming cost V 3 bases and J 1 base; bases outside gene matches: 6. This CDR3 has 15 residues. The DNA for the CDR3 is TGTGCCAGCAGCTTGAATGGACAGGTTTCCTACGAGCAGTACTTC. Amino acids: CASSLNGQVSYEQYF.

The rearrangement links TRBV19 to TRBJ1-3; D unresolved. Trimming removed 7 bases at V and 2 bases at J, with 18 bases between. CDR1 LNHDA and CDR2 SQIVND come from the germline V gene (reference sequence). This CDR3 spans 16 amino acids. The CDR3 protein is CASKPLAAEPGNTIYF. The CDR3 nucleotides read TGTGCCAGTAAACCCCTGGCGGCCGAGCCTGGAAACACCATATATTTT.

This clone was observed a single time. This chain connects TRBV25-1 to TRBJ2-1; D is possibly TRBD1 (9 bases). V shed 5 bases and J shed 10 bases, with 21 bases lying between them. There are 15 residues in the CDR3. Germline loops: CDR1 MGHDK, CDR2 SYGVNS. The CDR3 spells CASSTPGTGTREQFF. The CDR3 DNA sequence: TGTGCCAGCAGTACTCCCGGGACAGGGACTAGGGAGCAGTTCTTC.

The chain has TRBV5-6 and TRBJ2-5; 8 nucleotides match TRBD2. CDR1 and CDR2 (germline): SGHDT, YYEEEE. The V segment lost 2 bases and the J segment 2 bases; nucleotides outside the gene matches: 11. CDR3 length: 17 residues. CDR3 protein: CASSLAGAGDQQETQYF. In nucleotides, the CDR3 is TGTGCCAGCAGCTTAGCCGGAGCGGGGGATCAACAAGAGACCCAGTACTTC.

The V call is TRBV10-3, the J call TRBJ1-1; tentatively, D is TRBD1 (5 bases). Germline assignment: CDR1 ENHRY and CDR2 SYGVKD. This CDR3 region has 13 residues. V was trimmed by 6 bases and J by 4 bases, leaving 12 bases between them. CDR3: CAIRPTGATEAFF. The CDR3 DNA sequence: TGTGCCATCAGGCCGACTGGGGCCACTGAAGCTTTCTTT.

This chain uses TRBV4-1 with TRBJ1-3, with D uncertain. Germline V gene sequence: CDR1 MGHRA, CDR2 YSYEKL. V was cut by 1 base and J by 3 bases, with 10 bases left in between. This CDR3 contains 15 residues. This CDR3 reads CASSQGASVGNTIYF. The CDR3 DNA sequence: TGCGCCAGCAGCCAAGGGGCGTCTGTTGGAAACACCATATATTTT.

The rearrangement joins TRBV27 to TRBJ2-1, with 7 positions matching TRBD1. J lost 4 bases, V lost 3 bases, and 3 bases had no gene match. Germline lookup yields CDR1 MNHEY and CDR2 SMNVEV (reference sequence). The CDR3 has 14 residues. The CDR3: CASSLTGLYNEQFF. The CDR3 DNA reads as TGTGCCAGCAGTTTGACAGGGTTGTACAATGAGCAGTTCTTC.

This sequence joins TRBV30 and TRBJ1-2, with TRBD1 as a possible D gene (6 bases). The V gene's germline CDR1 is GTSNPN and CDR2 SVGIG (reference sequence). The CDR3 totals 13 residues. V was clipped by 2 bases and J by 8 bases, with 15 bases between them. The CDR3 loop reads CAWSFTGRGGYTF. The CDR3 bases are TGTGCCTGGAGTTTCACAGGGAGGGGAGGCTACACCTTC.

This chain uses TRBV7-2 with TRBJ2-1; perhaps TRBD2 as D (6 bases). This CDR3 is 17 amino acids long. Germline CDR1 is SGHTA and CDR2 is FQGNSA. The ends were cut back, 2 bases at V and 0 bases at J, with 14 bases in the middle. The CDR3 sequence: CASSLSGTGGSYNEQFF. CDR3 nucleotide sequence: TGTGCCAGCAGCTTATCCGGGACTGGGGGCTCCTACAATGAGCAGTTCTTC.

Remarks on this clone: It is unclear where the CDR3 begins or ends on the DNA, so no DNA is shown, and the CDR3 is as TCRdb lists it. The chain combines TRBV21-1 with TRBJ1-6; TRBD1 is taken as the D call from the table, unchecked against the DNA. TRBV21-1 is a documented pseudogene. With termini counted, the CDR3 has 16 amino acids. The CDR3 reads CASSNGVAGGNSPLHF.

The chain uses TRBV4-3 and TRBJ1-2; 8 bases agree with TRBD1. The CDR3 runs 15 residues. The junction had 5 bases not matched to a gene; V was cut back by 2 bases and J by 3 bases. Germline-derived CDR1 and CDR2 are LGHNA and YSLEER. In DNA, the CDR3 is TGCGCCAGCAGCCAATCGGGACAGGTACACTATGGCTACACCTTC. It encodes CASSQSGQVHYGYTF.

The V call is TRBV19, the J call TRBJ2-2; D might be TRBD1 (6 bases). The ends were cut back, 3 bases at V and 8 bases at J, with 13 bases in the middle. From germline, CDR1 is LNHDA and CDR2 SQIVND (reference sequence). The length of the CDR3 is 14 residues. The CDR3 coding sequence is TGTGCCAGTAGTATGGCCCAGGGGAGAGGGGAGCTGTTTTTT. It yields the protein CASSMAQGRGELFF.

The rearrangement uses TRBV7-3 and TRBJ2-5; TRBD2 agrees at 11 bases. The CDR3 covers 16 residues. Unmatched junction bases numbered 5, after V lost 2 bases and J lost 3 bases. Germline V gives CDR1 SGHTA, CDR2 FQGTGA. This CDR3 is CASSLDPSGGKETQYF. In nucleotides, the CDR3 is TGTGCCAGCAGCTTAGACCCTAGCGGGGGGAAAGAGACCCAGTACTTC.